A selection of T cell receptor beta chains follows, all from one sample in a study of shared clonotypes between healthy human individuals. TCRdb's copy holds only in-frame clones and misses some; the assay was immunoSEQ multiplex PCR. The sample yields around 990,000 clones, approximately 75% seen once. The specimen sequenced was memory CD4+ T cells from PBMCs. The receptors stem from a man between 18 and 35 years old in good health. Some clones in this sample may be carry-over from other donors' samples. Both conserved end residues are part of each CDR3. Each record gives: J gene, clone size, V gene, D gene, CDR3 protein, CDR3 DNA. D genes are given only for firm matches. Expanded clones get a size class; other rows say once, few or many, or leave the size out.

TRBJ1-5 | - | TRBV6-1 | TRBD1 | CASSETGTNQPQHF | TGTGCCAGCAGCGAGACAGGGACTAATCAGCCCCAGCATTTT
TRBJ1-4 | - | TRBV7-2 | TRBD1 | CASSSQGAQEKLFF | TGTGCCAGCAGCTCACAGGGGGCGCAGGAAAAACTGTTTTTT
TRBJ2-2 | - | TRBV7-3 | - | CASSLAGRRAGELFF | TGTGCCAGCAGCTTAGCAGGAAGGAGGGCCGGGGAGCTGTTTTTT
TRBJ2-5 | few | TRBV7-2 | - | CASSSNQGRGETQYF | TGTGCCAGCAGCTCGAACCAGGGGAGGGGAGAGACCCAGTACTTC
TRBJ1-2 | - | TRBV5-1 | TRBD1 | CASTNPGDRGSLNYGYTF | TGCGCCAGCACCAACCCTGGGGACAGGGGATCCCTTAACTATGGCTACACCTTC
TRBJ1-1 | - | TRBV29-1 | - | CSVVTIESKAFF | TGCAGCGTCGTAACTATAGAAAGTAAAGCTTTCTTT
TRBJ2-2 | - | TRBV13 | TRBD2 | CASSFSGKNTGELFF | TGTGCCAGCAGCTTTAGCGGGAAGAACACCGGGGAGCTGTTTTTT
TRBJ2-1 | - | TRBV9 | - | CASSVDVFDRSEQFF | TGTGCCAGCAGCGTAGATGTCTTTGATAGGAGTGAGCAGTTCTTC
TRBJ2-5 | - | TRBV28 | TRBD2 | CASSPLPGGRGVGETQYF | TGTGCCAGCAGCCCACTGCCGGGGGGTCGGGGAGTTGGGGAGACCCAGTACTTC
TRBJ1-1 | once | TRBV7-3 | TRBD1 | CASSQSRTGEAFF | TGTGCCAGCAGTCAGAGTAGGACAGGCGAGGCTTTCTTT
TRBJ2-1 | once | TRBV2 | TRBD2 | CASRRTSGIYNEQFF | TGTGCCAGCAGGAGGACTAGCGGGATCTACAATGAGCAGTTCTTC
TRBJ1-5 | - | TRBV2 | - | CASSRQTGGNQPQHF | TGTGCCAGCAGTCGACAGACCGGGGGCAATCAGCCCCAGCATTTT
TRBJ2-7 | - | TRBV6-6 | - | CASSYSQGGFPEQYF | TGTGCCAGCAGTTACTCTCAGGGAGGCTTCCCGGAGCAGTACTTC
TRBJ2-1 | - | TRBV9 | - | CASSVDPRSSYNEQFF | TGTGCCAGCAGCGTAGACCCAAGGAGCTCCTACAATGAGCAGTTCTTC
TRBJ2-2 | - | TRBV21-1 | - | CASSRRELFF | TGTGCCAGCAGTCGTCGGGAGCTGTTTTTT
TRBJ2-5 | - | TRBV6-1 | - | CASSFGRRTQETQYF | TGTGCCAGCAGTTTTGGCCGCCGAACCCAAGAGACCCAGTACTTC
TRBJ2-1 | - | TRBV29-1 | - | CSVDTSSQSSYNEQFF | TGCAGCGTTGATACTAGCTCTCAGAGCTCCTACAATGAGCAGTTCTTC
TRBJ1-2 | - | TRBV4-1 | TRBD1 | CASSQSGQLFYGYTF | TGCGCCAGCAGCCAGTCGGGACAGCTTTTCTACGGCTACACCTTC
TRBJ1-5 | - | TRBV19 | - | CASSIVLLNQPQHF | TGTGCCAGTAGTATAGTTCTGTTGAATCAGCCCCAGCATTTT
TRBJ2-2 | - | TRBV4-3 | TRBD2 | CASSQDEASGTPLGTGELFF | TGCGCCAGCAGCCAAGATGAAGCTAGCGGGACCCCCTTGGGAACCGGGGAGCTGTTTTTT